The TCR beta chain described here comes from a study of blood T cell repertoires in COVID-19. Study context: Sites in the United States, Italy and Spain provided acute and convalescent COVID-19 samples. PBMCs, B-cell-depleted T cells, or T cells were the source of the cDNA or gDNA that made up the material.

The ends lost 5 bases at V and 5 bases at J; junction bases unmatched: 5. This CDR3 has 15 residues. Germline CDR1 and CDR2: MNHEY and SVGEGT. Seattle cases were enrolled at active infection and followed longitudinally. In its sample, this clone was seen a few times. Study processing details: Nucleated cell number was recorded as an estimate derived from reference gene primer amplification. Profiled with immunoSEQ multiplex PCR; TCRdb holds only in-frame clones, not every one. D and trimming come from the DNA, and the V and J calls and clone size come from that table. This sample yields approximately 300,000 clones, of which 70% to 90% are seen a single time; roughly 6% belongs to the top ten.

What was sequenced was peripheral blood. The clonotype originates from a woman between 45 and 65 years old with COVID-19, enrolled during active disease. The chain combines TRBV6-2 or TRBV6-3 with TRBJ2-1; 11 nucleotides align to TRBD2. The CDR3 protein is CASSRGLAGDNEQFF. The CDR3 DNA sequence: TGTGCCAGCAGTCGTGGACTAGCGGGTGACAATGAGCAGTTCTTC.